A single T cell receptor (beta chain) is shown here with its context. The sample is drawn from a study of blood T cell repertoires in COVID-19. The protocol was immunoSEQ multiplex PCR, while the TCRdb copy is restricted to in-frame clones and leaves out a portion. The sample contains 95,000 to 150,000 clones, about 78% of which appear only once. The germline gives CDR1 SGHNT, CDR2 YENEEA. V lost 0 bases and J lost 6, with 15 bases in between. The CDR3 runs 15 residues. The sequence came from a man in his sixties or seventies with acute or convalescent COVID-19. Sequencing was carried out using peripheral blood. The V call is TRBV11-3, the J call TRBJ2-7; D ambiguous. CDR3 sequence (DNA): TGTGCCAGCAGCTTAGAGTCCGAGACAAAGAGCGAGCAGTACTTC. Protein sequence: CASSLESETKSEQYF.